This T cell receptor beta chain was identified in a study of blood T cell repertoires in COVID-19. Whole-study context: Sites in the United States, Italy and Spain provided acute and convalescent COVID-19 samples. PBMCs, B-cell-depleted T cells, or T cells were the source of the cDNA or gDNA that made up the material.

CDR1 is PRHDT and CDR2 is FYEKMQ in the germline V gene (reference sequence). V shed 6 bases and J shed 7 bases, with 13 bases lying between them. The CDR3 is 14 residues long. Produced via immunoSEQ multiplex PCR; TCRdb's table is partial and in-frame only. The sample holds about 120,000 clones, around 88% seen once. The source is a woman aged 45 to 65 with active or convalescent COVID-19. The sequenced sample was peripheral blood. J is TRBJ1-6 and V is TRBV13; TRBD1 is a possible D gene (6 bases). CDR3 sequence (DNA): TGTGCCAGCAGACTTACAGGGTGGAATTCACCCCTCCACTTT. Its translation is CASRLTGWNSPLHF. The full variable domain, its missing parts supplied by reference TRBV13 and TRBJ1-6, is AAGVIQSPRHLIKEKRETATLKCYPIPRHDTVYWYQQGPGQDPQFLISFYEKMQSDKGSIPDRFSAQQFSDYHSELNMSSLELGDSALYFCASRLTGWNSPLHFGNGTRLTVT.